Below, 24 T cell receptor beta chains from the same sample are listed, as sequenced in a study of blood T cell dynamics during melanoma immunotherapy. Time point: pre-treatment baseline. The data were produced by immunoSEQ multiplex PCR, yet TCRdb's version contains in-frame clones alone and is incomplete. The sample has 15,000 to 20,000 clones, about 83% seen once. The sample consisted of blood, taken from a patient treated with checkpoint blockade. All receptors come from a human donor with melanoma.

This clone was seen once. The rearrangement links TRBV6-4 to TRBJ2-3; TRBD2 agrees at 9 bases. Trimming took 4 bases from V and 3 from J; bases not matched to a gene: 2. The germline CDR1 and CDR2 sequences are MRHNA and SNTAGT. This CDR3 has 14 residues. This CDR3 reads CASSVSGGTDTQYF. The CDR3 nucleotides are TGTGCCAGCAGTGTAAGCGGGGGGACAGATACGCAGTATTTT.

CDR3: CASRVGPSEAGELFF. The DNA for the CDR3 is TGCGCCAGCAGAGTCGGACCCTCAGAGGCCGGGGAGCTGTTTTTT. The genes are TRBV10-2 and TRBJ2-2; D not resolved. Germline V lookup: CDR1 WSHSY, CDR2 SAAADI. The CDR3 totals 15 residues. Trimming stripped 6 bases from V and 6 bases from J, with 17 bases between.

The CDR3, as DNA: TGTGCCACCAGCAGAGCCCGGGAGTCCGGCACCGGGGAGCTGTTTTTT. Residues: CATSRARESGTGELFF. V gene TRBV15 combines with J gene TRBJ2-2; D might be TRBD2 (6 bases). Germline values: CDR1 LNHNV, CDR2 YYDKDF (reference sequence). The germline V and J ends were trimmed by 1 base and 4 bases, with 13 bases remaining between them. This CDR3 has 16 residues.

This clone was counted between two and nine times. As DNA, the CDR3 is TGTGCCAGCAGCGCTCGATTGTCCTACGAGCAGTACTTC. This gives the protein CASSARLSYEQYF. The gene calls are TRBV7-6 and TRBJ2-7; the D is unclear. From germline, CDR1 is SGHVS and CDR2 FNYEAQ. This CDR3 region has 13 residues. Trimming pared 5 bases from V and 1 base from J, leaving 9 bases between.

The rearrangement links TRBV4-2 to TRBJ2-7; D is ambiguous. The CDR3 has 14 amino acids. The ends were cut back, 0 bases at V and 8 bases at J, with 14 bases in the middle. Germline loops: CDR1 LGHNA, CDR2 YNFKEQ. The CDR3 here is CASSQEPNVGKQYF. The CDR3 DNA sequence: TGTGCCAGCAGCCAAGAACCTAACGTCGGCAAGCAGTACTTC.

The chain links TRBV5-4 to TRBJ2-7; D is ambiguous. Per germline, CDR1 SGHNT and CDR2 YYREEE (reference sequence). The CDR3 length is 14 residues. Trimming stripped 3 bases from V and 3 bases from J, with 13 bases between. In DNA form, the CDR3 reads TGTGCCAGCAGCTCCAGCCAAGCTATCTACGAGCAGTACTTC. It translates to CASSSSQAIYEQYF. Full variable domain (remainder filled in from reference TRBV5-4 and TRBJ2-7): ETGVTQSPTHLIKTRGQQVTLRCSSQSGHNTVSWYQQALGQGPQFIFQYYREEENGRGNFPPRFSGLQFPNYSSELNVNALELDDSALYLCASSSSQAIYEQYFGPGTRLTVT.

The chain joins TRBV30 to TRBJ2-7; D might be TRBD2 (5 bases). CDR3 length equals 14 residues. Germline V gene data show CDR1 as GTSNPN and CDR2 as SVGIG (reference sequence). The germline V and J ends were trimmed by 2 bases and 0 bases, with 11 bases remaining between them. The CDR3 DNA is TGTGCCTGGAGTTACTCTAGCCTCTCCTACGAGCAGTACTTC. Translated, it gives CAWSYSSLSYEQYF.

The gene calls are TRBV7-6 and TRBJ2-7; D is perhaps TRBD2 (6 bases). With 2 bases removed from V and 4 bases from J, the gap between germline ends came to 15 bases. This CDR3 has 15 amino acids. Germline CDR1 reads SGHVS; CDR2 reads FNYEAQ. For the CDR3, the DNA is TGTGCCAGCAGCTTACTCCCGGGAGTAAGGTACGAGCAGTACTTC. This translates into CASSLLPGVRYEQYF.

J is TRBJ2-2 and V is TRBV5-6; 10 bases line up with TRBD2. The CDR3 runs 16 residues. CDR1 SGHDT and CDR2 YYEEEE come from the germline V gene. Trimming took 0 bases from V and 5 from J; bases not matched to a gene: 4. The CDR3 region is CASSLGLAGETGELFF. CDR3 coding DNA: TGTGCCAGCAGCTTGGGTCTAGCGGGGGAAACCGGGGAGCTGTTTTTT.

The V gene is TRBV6-1, the J gene TRBJ1-1; D call uncertain. Looked up from germline, CDR1 is MNHNS and CDR2 is SASEGT. The V gene lost 8 bases and the J gene lost 7 bases, with 11 bases spanning the gap. There are 11 residues in the CDR3. For the CDR3, the DNA is TGTGCCAGCCCCCGGTCCTTTGAAGCTTTCTTT. Residues: CASPRSFEAFF.

This clone was observed a single time. The V and J genes are TRBV5-4 and TRBJ2-2; 7 bases are shared with TRBD2. Unmatched junction bases numbered 10, after V lost 0 bases and J lost 8 bases. Germline V CDR1 and CDR2: SGHNT, YYREEE (reference sequence). This CDR3 has 16 residues. CDR3 DNA sequence: TGTGCCAGCAGCTTGGCTAGCGGCGAGGGATCTGGGGAGCTGTTTTTT. As protein: CASSLASGEGSGELFF.

The chain uses TRBV27 and TRBJ1-1; D gene ambiguous. Germline V lookup: CDR1 MNHEY, CDR2 SMNVEV (reference sequence). The CDR3 runs to 14 residues. The ends were cut back, 3 bases at V and 2 bases at J, with 10 bases in the middle. CDR3 region: CASSFGGLNTEAFF. Here the CDR3 DNA reads TGTGCCAGCAGTTTCGGAGGGCTAAACACTGAAGCTTTCTTT.

V and J are TRBV29-1 and TRBJ2-5, with a possible D match to TRBD1 (5 bases). Near its end, the DNA agrees better with TRBJ2-7, so the J call may be wrong. Germline CDR1 is SQVTM and CDR2 is ANQGSEA. This CDR3 spans 13 amino acids. In DNA, the CDR3 is TGCAGCGTAGGACACAGTCTCTCCTACGAGCAGTACTTC. Translating gives CSVGHSLSYEQYF.

The CDR3 loop reads CASSLGRFPYEQYF. DNA for the CDR3: TGTGCCAGCAGCTTAGGTCGGTTCCCTTACGAGCAGTACTTC. This sequence joins TRBV7-9 and TRBJ2-7, with D unclear. Deletions cut 1 base from V and 4 bases from J, with 11 bases between. Germline CDR1 reads SEHNR; CDR2 reads FQNEAQ (reference sequence). The CDR3 length is 14 residues.

The V and J genes are TRBV25-1 and TRBJ1-2; a weak D match, TRBD1 (5 bases). This CDR3 comprises 12 residues. Germline V lookup: CDR1 MGHDK, CDR2 SYGVNS. Deletions cut 1 base from V and 8 bases from J, with 8 bases between. The CDR3 here is CASSEFQGGYTF. Here the CDR3 DNA reads TGTGCCAGCAGTGAATTCCAGGGCGGCTACACCTTC.

The gene calls are TRBV15 and TRBJ1-6; 9 bases fit TRBD1. V was clipped by 5 bases and J by 7 bases; unmatched bases: 6. From germline, CDR1 is LNHNV and CDR2 YYDKDF (reference sequence). The CDR3 sequence is 15 residues long. This CDR3 reads CATSERGQGNSPLHF. CDR3 nucleotide sequence: TGTGCCACCAGCGAACGCGGACAGGGGAATTCACCCCTCCACTTT.

The chain uses TRBV25-1 and TRBJ2-5, with TRBD2 matching 9 bases. The DNA end is more similar to TRBJ2-7, so the J call may be wrong. The length of the CDR3 is 15 residues. Germline V gene lookup returns CDR1 MGHDK and CDR2 SYGVNS. The CDR3 sequence: CASSETGTSSLEQYF. The DNA for the CDR3 is TGTGCCAGCAGTGAGACCGGGACTAGCTCCCTCGAGCAGTACTTC.

This chain joins TRBV11-2 and TRBJ1-6; unclear D gene. Germline-derived CDR1 and CDR2 are SGHAT and FQNNGV. The CDR3 consists of 16 residues. V lost 5 bases to trimming and J lost 8 bases, with 19 bases between them. Written as DNA, the CDR3 is TGTGCCAGCAGCCTCCCCGGCATTTGGGTGGATTCACCCCTCCACTTT. Translated: CASSLPGIWVDSPLHF.

The chain uses TRBV5-4 and TRBJ2-7, with 7 positions matching TRBD1. The ends lost 4 bases at V and 2 bases at J; junction bases unmatched: 3. CDR1 and CDR2 from the germline V gene are SGHNT and YYREEE (reference sequence). The CDR3 sequence is 13 residues long. CDR3 amino acids: CASSPGTAYEQYF. For the CDR3, the DNA is TGTGCCAGCAGCCCCGGGACAGCCTACGAGCAGTACTTC.

The V call is TRBV9, the J call TRBJ2-1, with D maybe TRBD2 (6 bases). Germline V gene lookup returns CDR1 SGDLS and CDR2 YYNGEE. The V end was cut by 4 bases, the J end by 4 bases, with 15 bases between. CDR3 length: 15 amino acids. The CDR3 loop is CASSPGLAEYNEQFF. CDR3 nucleotide sequence: TGTGCCAGCAGCCCCGGTTTAGCGGAATACAATGAGCAGTTCTTC.

This chain links TRBV9 with TRBJ2-2; a possible D gene is TRBD1 (6 bases). V lost 5 bases and J 1 base, leaving 6 bases between the germline ends. The length of the CDR3 is 13 residues. Germline values: CDR1 SGDLS, CDR2 YYNGEE. CDR3 loop: CASRGQNTGELFF. In DNA, the CDR3 is TGTGCCAGCAGGGGACAGAACACCGGGGAGCTGTTTTTT.

The CDR3 nucleotides are TGCGCCAGCAGCCAAGACCTCACTAGTGCCTACGAGCAGTACTTC. It is translated as CASSQDLTSAYEQYF. The chain carries TRBV4-3 and TRBJ2-7; weak D call: TRBD2 (5 bases). This CDR3 comprises 15 residues. The germline V and J ends were trimmed by 0 bases and 2 bases, with 11 bases remaining between them. Germline CDR1 and CDR2: LGHNA and YSLEER.

This clone has a single count. The genes are TRBV13 and TRBJ2-7; 9 bases line up with TRBD2. V shed 4 bases and J 2 bases; nucleotides not matched to a gene: 6. From germline, CDR1 is PRHDT and CDR2 FYEKMQ (reference sequence). The CDR3 sequence is 15 residues long. CDR3 coding DNA: TGTGCCAGCAGCTATGGGACTAGCAGAACCTACGAGCAGTACTTC. Amino acids: CASSYGTSRTYEQYF.

J is TRBJ2-1 and V is TRBV5-1; D ambiguous. Trimming cost V 1 base and J 5 bases, with 7 bases left between them. The CDR3 length is 13 residues. Germline V CDR1 and CDR2: SGHRS, YFSETQ. In DNA, the CDR3 is TGCGCCAGCAGCTTGCCCAGAAACAATGAGCAGTTCTTC. Translating it yields CASSLPRNNEQFF.